The 3 T cell receptor beta chains below come from one sample, sequenced in a study of blood T cells in healthy people across ages. A second PCR of 7 to 11 cycles used a sample-barcoded 5' primer and a J-beta primer mix. One entry per CDR3 protein results from TCRdb running MiXCR on the 5' RACE reads. Altogether about 1.8 million distinct CDR3 sequences are present, roughly 52% being singletons, with the ten largest covering roughly 2.1%. Specimen: blood. The receptors here all came from a woman aged 40-49 years in good health.

V is TRBV29-1 and J is TRBJ2-1; no reliable D call. The germline V gene encodes CDR1 SQVTM and CDR2 ANQGSEA. The CDR3 is made up of 10 amino acids. Trimming shortened V by 4 bases and J by 7 bases, and 5 bases separated the two germline ends. Written as DNA, the CDR3 is TGCAGCGTTGCCCAGAATGAGCAGTTCTTC. Its protein is CSVAQNEQFF.

The gene calls are TRBV5-1 and TRBJ2-5, with D possibly being TRBD1 or TRBD2 (5 bases each). CDR3 size: 14 residues. V was trimmed by 5 bases and J by 3 bases, leaving 14 bases between them. CDR1 and CDR2 from the germline V gene are SGHRS and YFSETQ. This chain's CDR3 is CASRREQAEETQYF. The DNA of the CDR3 is TGCGCCAGCAGGAGGGAACAGGCGGAAGAGACCCAGTACTTC.

The chain links TRBV2 to TRBJ2-3; 14 positions agree with TRBD2. Germline V gene data show CDR1 as SNHLY and CDR2 as FYNNEI. The CDR3 totals 18 residues. Trimming cost V 1 base and J 2 bases; bases outside gene matches: 5. The CDR3 loop is CASSEETSGRDLTDTQYF. The CDR3 DNA reads TGTGCCAGCAGTGAAGAGACTAGCGGGAGGGACCTCACAGATACGCAGTATTTT.